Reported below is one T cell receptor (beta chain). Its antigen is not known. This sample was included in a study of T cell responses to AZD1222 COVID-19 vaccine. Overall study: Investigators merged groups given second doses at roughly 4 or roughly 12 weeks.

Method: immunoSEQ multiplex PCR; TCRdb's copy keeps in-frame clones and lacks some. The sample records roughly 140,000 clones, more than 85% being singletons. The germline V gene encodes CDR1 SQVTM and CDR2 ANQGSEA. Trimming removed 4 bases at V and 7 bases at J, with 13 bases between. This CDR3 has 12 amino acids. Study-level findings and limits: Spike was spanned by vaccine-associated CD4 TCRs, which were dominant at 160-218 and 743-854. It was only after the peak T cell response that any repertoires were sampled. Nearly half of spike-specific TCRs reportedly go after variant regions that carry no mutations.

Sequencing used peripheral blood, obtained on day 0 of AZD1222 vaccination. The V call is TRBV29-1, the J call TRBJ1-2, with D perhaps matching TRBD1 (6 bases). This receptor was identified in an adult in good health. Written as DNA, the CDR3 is TGCAGCGTTGCCGACAGGCCGGGTGGCTACACCTTC. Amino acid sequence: CSVADRPGGYTF.